This entry describes one TCR beta chain. The antigen remains unidentified. A single record per CDR3 protein comes from TCRdb applying MiXCR to the reads. The sample carries 700,000 to 950,000 distinct CDR3 sequences, about 31% recorded once. This sample stems from a study of T cell repertoires in cytomegalovirus infection. Study-wide context: Selected CMV epitopes included recently identified HLA-C-restricted ones as well as well-studied HLA-B-restricted ones. Shared public TCR beta signatures pointed to both CMV infection and a matching HLA type. Study results and limitations: Cumulative public TCR beta family frequency identified carriers of CMV plus the relevant HLA.

V gave up 3 bases and J gave up 6 bases; unmatched junction bases: 6. The CDR3 loop spans 15 amino acids. Germline lookup yields CDR1 MDHEN and CDR2 SYDVKM. This sequence joins TRBV28 and TRBJ2-1; the match to TRBD1 covers 9 bases. The starting material was cultured CD8+ T cells from PBMCs, obtained from culture after CMV antigen stimulation. The source is a human donor in good health (CMV status not recorded). Some clones in this sample may be carry-over from other donors' samples. CDR3 nucleotide sequence: TGTGCCAGCAGTTTTCTGCGGGACAGGGTCAATGAGCAGTTCTTC. The encoded protein is CASSFLRDRVNEQFF.